This T cell receptor beta chain was recorded in a study of cytomegalovirus exposure and HLA in healthy donors. Overall study: In a previous analysis, 95 million to 130 million unique TCR beta sequences were found from roughly 180 million T cells. Tens of millions of unique TCRs from HLA-typed donors were held in an early release of data.

This CDR3 is built from 15 residues. Germline lookup yields CDR1 LNHNV and CDR2 YYDKDF (reference sequence). The PCR ran on 60 Vbeta and 13 Jbeta primers. Original handling: In a later analysis, of some 80 million unique beta chains, roughly 10 million appeared in at least two donors. Clones were sequenced by immunoSEQ multiplex PCR, and TCRdb holds only the in-frame ones, with some missing. V and J calls and clone size come straight from that table; D and trimming were deduced from the DNA. The repertoire includes approximately 190,000 clones, 75% to 90% of them detected once, and roughly 0.8% sits in the top ten. Study results and limitations: Investigators reported 164 TCR beta chains as tied to cytomegalovirus.

In the case of this clone: Its matching antigen is unknown.

The TCR originated in a young woman in good health and CMV-seronegative. V usage is TRBV15 and J usage is TRBJ2-5, with 8 bases matching TRBD2. The J call may be wrong; the DNA end is better matched by TRBJ2-7. Source material: PBMCs. CDR3 loop: CATSPAGEGPDEQYF. CDR3 bases: TGTGCCACCAGCCCAGCGGGGGAGGGCCCCGACGAGCAGTACTTC.